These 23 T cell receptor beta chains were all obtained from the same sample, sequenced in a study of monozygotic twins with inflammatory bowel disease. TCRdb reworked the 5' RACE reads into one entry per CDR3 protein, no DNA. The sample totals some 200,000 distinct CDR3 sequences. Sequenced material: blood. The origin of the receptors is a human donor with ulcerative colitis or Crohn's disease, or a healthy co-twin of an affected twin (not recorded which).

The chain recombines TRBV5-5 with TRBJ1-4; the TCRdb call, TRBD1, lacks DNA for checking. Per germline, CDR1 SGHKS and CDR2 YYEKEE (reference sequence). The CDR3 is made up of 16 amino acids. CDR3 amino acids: CASSLSAGVSREKLFF. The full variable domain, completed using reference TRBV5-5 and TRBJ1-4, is DAGVTQSPTHLIKTRGQQVTLRCSPISGHKSVSWYQQVLGQGPQFIFQYYEKEERGRGNFPDRFSARQFPNYSSELNVNALLLGDSALYLCASSLSAGVSREKLFFGSGTQLSVL.

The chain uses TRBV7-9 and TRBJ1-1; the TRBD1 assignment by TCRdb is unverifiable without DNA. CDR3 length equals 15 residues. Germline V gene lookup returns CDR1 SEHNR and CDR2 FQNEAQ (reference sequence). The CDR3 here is CASSAAEGENTEAFF.

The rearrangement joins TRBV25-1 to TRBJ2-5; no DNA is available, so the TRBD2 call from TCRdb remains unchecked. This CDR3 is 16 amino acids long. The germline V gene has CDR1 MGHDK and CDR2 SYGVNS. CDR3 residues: CASSRTSGGTQETQYF.

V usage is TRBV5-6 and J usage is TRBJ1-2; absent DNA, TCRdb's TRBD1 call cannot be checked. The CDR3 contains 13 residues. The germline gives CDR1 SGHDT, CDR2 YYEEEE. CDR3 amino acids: CASSLKGNYGYTF.

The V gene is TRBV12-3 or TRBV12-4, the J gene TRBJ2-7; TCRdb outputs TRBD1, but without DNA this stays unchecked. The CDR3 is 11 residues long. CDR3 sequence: CASSLNGDTHF.

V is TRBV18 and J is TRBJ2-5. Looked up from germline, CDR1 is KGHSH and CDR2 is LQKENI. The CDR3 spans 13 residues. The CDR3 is CASSSYESETQYF.

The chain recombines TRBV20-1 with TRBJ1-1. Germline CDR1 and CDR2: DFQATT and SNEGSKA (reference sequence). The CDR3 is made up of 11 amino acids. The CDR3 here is CSAKMNTEAFF.

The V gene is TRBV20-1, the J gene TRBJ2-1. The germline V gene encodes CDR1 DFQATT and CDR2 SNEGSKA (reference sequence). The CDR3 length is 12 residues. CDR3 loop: CSASFTSNEQFF.

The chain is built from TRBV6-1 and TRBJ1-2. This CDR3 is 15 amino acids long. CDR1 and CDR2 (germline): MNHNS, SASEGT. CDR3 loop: CASSPDLGRVDGYTF.

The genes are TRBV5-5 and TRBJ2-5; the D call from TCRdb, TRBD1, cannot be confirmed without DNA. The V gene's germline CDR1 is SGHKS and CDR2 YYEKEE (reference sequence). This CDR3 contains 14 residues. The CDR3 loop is CASSLLGGGETQYF.

The CDR3 loop reads CASSLVFGGAPSEYF. The chain joins TRBV7-7 to TRBJ2-5; checking the TCRdb D call of TRBD1 is not possible without DNA. The CDR3 loop spans 15 amino acids. Germline V gene lookup returns CDR1 SSHAT and CDR2 FNYEAQ (reference sequence).

The CDR3 loop is CASVGDSYEQYF. The chain couples TRBV6-5 to TRBJ2-7; the TCRdb call, TRBD1, lacks DNA for checking. The CDR3 is 12 residues long. Germline-derived CDR1 and CDR2 are MNHEY and SVGAGI.

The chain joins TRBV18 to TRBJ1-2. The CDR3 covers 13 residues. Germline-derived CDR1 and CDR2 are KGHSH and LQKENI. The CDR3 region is CASSPNQRDGYTF.

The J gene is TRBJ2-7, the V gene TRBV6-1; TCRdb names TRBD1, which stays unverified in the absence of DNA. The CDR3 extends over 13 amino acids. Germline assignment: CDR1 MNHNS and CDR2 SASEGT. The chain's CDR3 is CASSEPGSYEQYF.

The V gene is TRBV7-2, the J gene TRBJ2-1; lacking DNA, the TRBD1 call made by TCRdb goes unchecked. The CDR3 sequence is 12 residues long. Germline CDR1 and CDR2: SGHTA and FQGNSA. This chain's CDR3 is CASSLDTGTGIF.

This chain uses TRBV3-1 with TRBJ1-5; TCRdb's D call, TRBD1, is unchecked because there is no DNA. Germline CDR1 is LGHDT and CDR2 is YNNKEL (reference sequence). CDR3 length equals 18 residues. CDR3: CASSPRTENAQSNQPQHF. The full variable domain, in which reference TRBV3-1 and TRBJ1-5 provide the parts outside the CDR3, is DTAVSQTPKYLVTQMGNDKSIKCEQNLGHDTMYWYKQDSKKFLKIMFSYNNKELIINETVPNRFSPKSPDKAHLNLHINSLELGDSAVYFCASSPRTENAQSNQPQHFGDGTRLSIL.

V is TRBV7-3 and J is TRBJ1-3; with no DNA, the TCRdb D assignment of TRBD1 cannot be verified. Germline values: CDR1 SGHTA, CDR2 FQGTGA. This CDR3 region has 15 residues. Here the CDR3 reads CASSSMGGYGNTIYF. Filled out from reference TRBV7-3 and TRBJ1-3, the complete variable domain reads GAGVSQTPSNKVTEKGKYVELRCDPISGHTALYWYRQSLGQGPEFLIYFQGTGAADDSGLPNDRFFAVRPEGSVSTLKIQRTERGDSAVYLCASSSMGGYGNTIYFGEGSWLTVV.

CDR3 loop: CASSLGEPAGRMNTEAFF. J is TRBJ1-1 and V is TRBV12-3 or TRBV12-4. This CDR3 has 18 residues.

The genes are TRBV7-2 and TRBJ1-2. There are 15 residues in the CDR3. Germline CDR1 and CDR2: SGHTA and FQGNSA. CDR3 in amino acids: CASTYYLLGNYGYTF.

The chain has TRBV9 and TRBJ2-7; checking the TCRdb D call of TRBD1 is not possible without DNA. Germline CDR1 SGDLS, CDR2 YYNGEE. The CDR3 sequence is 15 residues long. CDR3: CASSPNPTASYEQYF.

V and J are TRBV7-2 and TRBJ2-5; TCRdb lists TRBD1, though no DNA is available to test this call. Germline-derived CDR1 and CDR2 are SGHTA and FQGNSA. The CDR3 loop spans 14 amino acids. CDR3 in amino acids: CASSLERGSETQYF.

The CDR3 reads CASSQPGGNTEAFF. The gene calls are TRBV18 and TRBJ1-1. This CDR3 has 14 residues. Germline values: CDR1 KGHSH, CDR2 LQKENI.

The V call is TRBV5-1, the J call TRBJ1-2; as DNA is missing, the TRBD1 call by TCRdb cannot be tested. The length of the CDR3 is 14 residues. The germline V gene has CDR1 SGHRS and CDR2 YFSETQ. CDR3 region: CASSSGQGVGGYTF. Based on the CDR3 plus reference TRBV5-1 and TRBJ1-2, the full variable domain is KAGVTQTPRYLIKTRGQQVTLSCSPISGHRSVSWYQQTPGQGLQFLFEYFSETQRNKGNFPGRFSGRQFSNSRSEMNVSTLELGDSALYLCASSSGQGVGGYTFGSGTRLTVV.